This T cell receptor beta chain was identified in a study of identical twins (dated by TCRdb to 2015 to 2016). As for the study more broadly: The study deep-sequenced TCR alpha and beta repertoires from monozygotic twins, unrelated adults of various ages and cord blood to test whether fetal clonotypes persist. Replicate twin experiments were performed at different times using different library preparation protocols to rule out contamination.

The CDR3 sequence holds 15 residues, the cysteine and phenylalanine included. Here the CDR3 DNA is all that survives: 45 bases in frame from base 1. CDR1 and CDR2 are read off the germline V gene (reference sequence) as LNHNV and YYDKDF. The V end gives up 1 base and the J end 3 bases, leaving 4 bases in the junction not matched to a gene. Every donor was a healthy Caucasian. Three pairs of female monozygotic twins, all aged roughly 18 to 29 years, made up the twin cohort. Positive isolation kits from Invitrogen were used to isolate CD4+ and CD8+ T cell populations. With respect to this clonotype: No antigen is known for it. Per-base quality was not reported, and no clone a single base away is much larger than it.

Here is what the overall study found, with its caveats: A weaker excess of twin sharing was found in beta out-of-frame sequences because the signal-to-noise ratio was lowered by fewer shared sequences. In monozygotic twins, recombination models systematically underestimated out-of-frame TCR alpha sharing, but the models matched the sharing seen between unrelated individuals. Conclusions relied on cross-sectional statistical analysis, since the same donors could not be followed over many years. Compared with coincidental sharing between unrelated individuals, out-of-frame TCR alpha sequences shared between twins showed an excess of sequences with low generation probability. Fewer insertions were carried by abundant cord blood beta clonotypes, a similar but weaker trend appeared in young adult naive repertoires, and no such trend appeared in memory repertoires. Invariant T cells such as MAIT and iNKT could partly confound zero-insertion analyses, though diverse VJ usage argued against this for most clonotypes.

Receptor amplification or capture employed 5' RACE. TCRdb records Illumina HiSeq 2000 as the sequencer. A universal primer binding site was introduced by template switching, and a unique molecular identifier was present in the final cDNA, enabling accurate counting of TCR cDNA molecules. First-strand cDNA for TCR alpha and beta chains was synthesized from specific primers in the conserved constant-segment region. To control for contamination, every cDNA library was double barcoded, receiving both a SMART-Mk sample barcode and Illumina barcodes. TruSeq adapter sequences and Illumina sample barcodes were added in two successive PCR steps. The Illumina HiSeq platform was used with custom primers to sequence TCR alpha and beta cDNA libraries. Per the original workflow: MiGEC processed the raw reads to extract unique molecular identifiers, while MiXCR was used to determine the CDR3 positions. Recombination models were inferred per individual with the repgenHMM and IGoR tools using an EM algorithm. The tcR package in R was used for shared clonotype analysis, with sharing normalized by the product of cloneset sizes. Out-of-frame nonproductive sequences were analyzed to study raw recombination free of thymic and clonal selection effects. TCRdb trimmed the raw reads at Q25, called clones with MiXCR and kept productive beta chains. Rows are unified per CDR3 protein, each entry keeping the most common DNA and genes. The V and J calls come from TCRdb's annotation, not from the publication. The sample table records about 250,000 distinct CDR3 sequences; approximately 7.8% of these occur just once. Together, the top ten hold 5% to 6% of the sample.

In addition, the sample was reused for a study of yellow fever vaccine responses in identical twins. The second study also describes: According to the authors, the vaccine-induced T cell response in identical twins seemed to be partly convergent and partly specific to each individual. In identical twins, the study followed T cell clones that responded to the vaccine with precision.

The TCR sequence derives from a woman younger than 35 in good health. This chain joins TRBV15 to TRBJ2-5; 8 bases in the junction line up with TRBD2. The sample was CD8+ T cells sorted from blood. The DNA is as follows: TGTGCCACCAGCAGAGGAGTTAGCGGGGAAGAGACCCAGTACTTC. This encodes CATSRGVSGEETQYF.